The 17 T cell receptor beta chains reported below all come from one sample, sequenced in a study of regulatory T cells in long-lasting Graves disease. Time point specified: persistent/refractory GD, antithyroid drugs over 5 years with positive TRAb. Isolated PBMC RNA provided the starting material for the TCR library. Combining iRepertoire HTBI primers with Arm-PCR of CDR3 regions, the authors built TCR beta libraries. TCRdb used MiXCR to reprocess the multiplex PCR reads, holding one entry per CDR3 protein. The sample gives over 300,000 distinct CDR3 sequences, 20% of which show up once; roughly 27% is in the top ten. This specimen was peripheral blood mononuclear cells (PBMCs), taken when the disease was refractory, from a patient treated with antithyroid drugs. Receptors were obtained from a female donor with Graves disease.

This clonotype was seen at least ten times. The rearrangement uses TRBV15 and TRBJ1-2; D is undetermined. Germline lookup yields CDR1 LNHNV and CDR2 YYDKDF (reference sequence). This CDR3 has 16 residues. The V and J ends lost 5 bases and 1 base respectively, with 17 bases between them. In nucleotides, the CDR3 is TGTGCCACCAGCCGCCACAAGAACAAGAATAACTATGGCTACACCTTC. Its translation: CATSRHKNKNNYGYTF.

This clonotype appeared many times. This chain connects TRBV2 to TRBJ1-1; no reliable D call. The CDR3 sequence is 14 residues long. The V end was cut by 5 bases, the J end by 2 bases, with 12 bases between. Germline V lookup: CDR1 SNHLY, CDR2 FYNNEI. Written as DNA, the CDR3 is TGTGCCAGCAGTCGACTAATATCCAACACTGAAGCTTTCTTT. Its translation is CASSRLISNTEAFF.

This clonotype was seen at least ten times. The rearrangement joins TRBV12-3 or TRBV12-4 to TRBJ1-6, with 10 bases matching TRBD1. The CDR3 runs 14 residues. The trim removed 5 bases at V and 10 bases at J, leaving 5 bases unmatched. The CDR3 protein is CASSMGQGTSPLHF. In DNA form, the CDR3 reads TGTGCCAGCAGTATGGGACAGGGGACGTCACCCCTCCACTTT.

This clonotype showed up many times. The chain links TRBV7-2 to TRBJ1-2, with D possibly being TRBD1 (6 bases). V lost 4 bases and J 7 bases, leaving 13 bases between the germline ends. Germline CDR1 reads SGHTA; CDR2 reads FQGNSA. CDR3 length equals 13 residues. The CDR3 reads CASSYQIGGGYTF. The CDR3 coding sequence is TGTGCCAGCAGCTACCAGATAGGGGGTGGCTACACCTTC. The full variable domain, rest sourced from reference TRBV7-2 and TRBJ1-2, is GAGVSQSPSNKVTEKGKDVELRCDPISGHTALYWYRQSLGQGLEFLIYFQGNSAPDKSGLPSDRFSAERTGGSVSTLTIQRTQQEDSAVYLCASSYQIGGGYTFGSGTRLTVV.

This clonotype was observed many times. The chain recombines TRBV28 with TRBJ2-7; 8 bases map to TRBD2. The CDR3 is 15 amino acids. CDR1 is MDHEN and CDR2 is SYDVKM in the germline V gene. Unmatched junction bases numbered 6, after V lost 5 bases and J lost 0 bases. CDR3 nucleotides: TGTGCCAGCAGTAAACTAGCGGAAGTCTCCTACGAGCAGTACTTC. Amino acid sequence: CASSKLAEVSYEQYF.

CDR3 sequence: CASSDTGPASGNTIYF. The CDR3, as DNA: TGTGCCAGTAGTGACACCGGACCCGCGTCTGGAAACACCATATATTTT. V gene TRBV19 combines with J gene TRBJ1-3; D is unresolved. This CDR3 contains 16 residues. Germline V gives CDR1 LNHDA, CDR2 SQIVND (reference sequence). Trimming took off 5 bases at V and 1 base at J, with 15 bases between the two ends.

This clonotype has a count of ten or more. V gene TRBV6-5 combines with J gene TRBJ1-1; 10 bases match TRBD1. Germline values: CDR1 MNHEY, CDR2 SVGAGI. The CDR3 length is 16 residues. V lost 2 bases and J lost 4; bases outside the gene matches: 7. As DNA, the CDR3 is TGTGCCAGCAGTTACCGACAGGGGGCCGGAGGCACTGAAGCTTTCTTT. It yields the protein CASSYRQGAGGTEAFF.

The rearrangement joins TRBV6-2 or TRBV6-3 to TRBJ2-1; D possibly corresponds to TRBD1 (6 bases). The CDR3 runs to 16 residues. Trimming took off 7 bases at V and 8 bases at J, with 24 bases between the two ends. Germline CDR1 reads MNHEY; CDR2 reads SVGEGT. CDR3 loop: CASTLRDISPADEQFF. For the CDR3, the DNA is TGTGCCAGCACCCTCCGGGACATATCTCCAGCGGATGAGCAGTTCTTC.

The rearrangement links TRBV2 to TRBJ2-4; 10 bases are shared with TRBD2. Germline trimming cut 4 bases from V and 0 bases from J; bases unmatched to any gene: 12. CDR1 and CDR2 from the germline V gene are SNHLY and FYNNEI. This CDR3 spans 19 amino acids. The CDR3 DNA reads TGTGCCAGCAGTGGTCACGGGACTAGCGCGCCGAAAGCCAAAAACATTCAGTACTTC. It translates to CASSGHGTSAPKAKNIQYF.

This clonotype turned up a few times. This chain connects TRBV18 to TRBJ1-2, with D tentatively TRBD1 (6 bases). CDR1 is KGHSH, CDR2 LQKENI, per germline. V was trimmed by 2 bases and J by 0 bases, leaving 13 bases between them. The CDR3 consists of 16 residues. CDR3 protein: CASSPKAGAPNYGYTF. The CDR3, as DNA: TGTGCCAGCTCACCAAAGGCAGGGGCCCCTAACTATGGCTACACCTTC.

About this clonotype: Just one base apart from a much larger clone, this may be a read error. V usage is TRBV12-3 or TRBV12-4 and J usage is TRBJ1-2; no definite D call. The germline V and J ends were trimmed by 6 bases and 6 bases, with 8 bases remaining between them. The CDR3 covers 11 residues. The CDR3 loop reads CASSSPHGYTF. The CDR3 region has the DNA TGTGCCAGCAGCTCACCCCATGGCTACACCTTC.

Many counts were recorded for this clonotype. An end of the junction does not agree with germline; a read error may underlie this. The genes are TRBV7-9 and TRBJ2-5; TRBD2 might be the D (5 bases). CDR1 and CDR2 (germline): SEHNR, FQNEAQ (reference sequence). The CDR3 totals 11 residues. The CDR3 protein is CASSFLARSDF. CDR3 DNA: TGTGCCAGCAGCTTCCTAGCCCGGTCGGACTTC.

This clonotype was detected many times. The chain recombines TRBV28 with TRBJ2-5; no firm D call. Germline loops: CDR1 MDHEN, CDR2 SYDVKM. CDR3 length: 16 residues. Trimming removed 5 bases at V and 7 bases at J, with 23 bases between. The CDR3 DNA reads TGTGCCAGCAGTCTTAAGGCAGGACCGCCTCTCGGGACCCAGTACTTC. Protein product: CASSLKAGPPLGTQYF. Supplemented by reference TRBV28 and TRBJ2-5, the full variable domain reads DVKVTQSSRYLVKRTGEKVFLECVQDMDHENMFWYRQDPGLGLRLIYFSYDVKMKEKGDIPEGYSVSREKKERFSLILESASTNQTSMYLCASSLKAGPPLGTQYFGPGTRLLVL.

The chain uses TRBV6-2 or TRBV6-3 and TRBJ2-7; weak D call: TRBD1 (6 bases). This CDR3 spans 13 amino acids. Looked up from germline, CDR1 is MNHEY and CDR2 is SVGEGT. Trimming removed 2 bases from V and 2 bases from J, with 7 bases in between. CDR3 residues: CASSYAGAYEQYF. The DNA of the CDR3 is TGTGCCAGCAGTTACGCAGGGGCCTACGAGCAGTACTTC.

At least ten counts were recorded for this clonotype. The chain combines TRBV20-1 with TRBJ2-7, with 9 bases matching TRBD2. Per the germline V gene, CDR1 is DFQATT and CDR2 is SNEGSKA (reference sequence). V gave up 1 base and J gave up 7 bases; unmatched junction bases: 17. CDR3 length equals 17 residues. The CDR3 sequence: CSARAPSLRGGPTEQYF. The CDR3 bases are TGCAGTGCTAGAGCCCCATCCCTGCGGGGGGGTCCTACGGAGCAGTACTTC.

In its sample, this clonotype was seen many times. The V gene is TRBV20-1, the J gene TRBJ2-5; possibly TRBD1 or TRBD2 for D (5 bases each). Germline V gives CDR1 DFQATT, CDR2 SNEGSKA (reference sequence). The V and J ends lost 0 bases and 4 bases respectively, with 15 bases between them. This CDR3 is 15 amino acids long. CDR3 sequence (DNA): TGCAGTGCTAGAGAGAGGAGGCAGGGCAGAGAGACCCAGTACTTC. Amino acid sequence: CSARERRQGRETQYF.

At least ten counts were recorded for this clonotype. The rearrangement uses TRBV12-3 or TRBV12-4 and TRBJ1-5, with 7 bases that match TRBD1. V lost 3 bases to trimming and J lost 3 bases; unmatched junction nucleotides: 5. This CDR3 comprises 15 residues. CDR3 residues: CASSLATGNNQPQHF. CDR3 sequence (DNA): TGTGCCAGCAGTTTGGCGACAGGGAACAATCAGCCCCAGCATTTT.